The 26 T cell receptor beta chains below all came from one sample that was sequenced in a study of T cell responses to AZD1222 COVID-19 vaccine. The method was immunoSEQ multiplex PCR; TCRdb's version includes in-frame clones alone and lacks a portion of them. The sample lists 70,000 to 95,000 clones, more than 75% seen once, with less than 25% in the top ten. The sequencing here drew on peripheral blood, taken on day 0 of AZD1222 vaccination. The receptors were sampled from an adult in good health.

V gene TRBV10-2 combines with J gene TRBJ1-5, with 7 nucleotides matching TRBD1. Germline V CDR1 and CDR2: WSHSY, SAAADI. Germline trimming cut 5 bases from V and 3 bases from J; bases unmatched to any gene: 7. The CDR3 is 15 residues long. In DNA, the CDR3 is TGCGCCAGCAGTATGGGACAGATTAACAATCAGCCCCAGCATTTT. This sequence encodes CASSMGQINNQPQHF.

The chain is built from TRBV29-1 and TRBJ1-5; 9 nucleotides line up with TRBD1. The germline V gene encodes CDR1 SQVTM and CDR2 ANQGSEA. This CDR3 is 12 amino acids long. V was pared by 7 bases and J by 7 bases, with 5 bases of the junction left unmatched. The CDR3 coding sequence is TGCAGCGCGGGACAGGGAAGACAGCCCCAGCATTTT. Encoded protein: CSAGQGRQPQHF.

The CDR3: CASSHMTYPTGELFF. The CDR3 coding sequence is TGTGCCAGCAGCCACATGACGTATCCCACCGGGGAGCTGTTTTTT. The rearrangement uses TRBV7-8 and TRBJ2-2; D remains unclear. CDR1 is SGHVS and CDR2 is FQNEAQ in the germline V gene. The CDR3 contains 15 residues. V lost 5 bases and J lost 4, with 14 bases in between. Full variable domain (outside the CDR3, taken from reference TRBV7-8 and TRBJ2-2): GAGVSQSPRYKVAKRGQDVALRCDPISGHVSLFWYQQALGQGPEFLTYFQNEAQLDKSGLPSDRFFAERPEGSVSTLKIQRTQQEDSAVYLCASSHMTYPTGELFFGEGSRLTVL.

This rearrangement joins TRBV10-2 to TRBJ2-3; a weak D match, TRBD1 (6 bases). The CDR3 length is 16 residues. Germline assignment: CDR1 WSHSY and CDR2 SAAADI. V was pared by 4 bases and J by 2 bases, with 16 bases between. CDR3 in DNA: TGCGCCAGCAGTGGGACCTCAGGGGTATCCACAGATACGCAGTATTTT. It codes for CASSGTSGVSTDTQYF.

The rearrangement joins TRBV21-1 to TRBJ1-4. TRBV21-1 is recorded as a pseudogene. The CDR3 is made up of 13 amino acids. CDR3 coding DNA: TGTGCCAGCAGCGGCGGGGGAAGGGAAAAACTGTTTTTT. Encoded protein: CASSGGGREKLFF.

This rearrangement joins TRBV12-5 to TRBJ2-1, with no clear D. The V end was cut by 7 bases, the J end by 7 bases, with 17 bases between. Germline-derived CDR1 and CDR2 are LGHNT and FRNRAP. There are 14 residues in the CDR3. The CDR3 nucleotides are TGTGCTAGTGACTCACTGTGGGATACAAATGAGCAGTTCTTC. Amino acid sequence: CASDSLWDTNEQFF.

This rearrangement joins TRBV5-1 to TRBJ1-6; no firm D call. Germline V gene lookup returns CDR1 SGHRS and CDR2 YFSETQ. This CDR3 has 14 residues. Between the trimmed V and J ends, which lost 4 bases and 4 bases, there was a span of 9 bases. The CDR3 coding sequence is TGCGCCAGCAGCCAGGTGGAGTATAATTCACCCCTCCACTTT. Translation gives CASSQVEYNSPLHF.

The genes are TRBV7-9 and TRBJ2-7; D possibly corresponds to TRBD1 (5 bases). With 10 bases removed from V and 3 bases from J, the gap between germline ends came to 19 bases. The CDR3 is made up of 14 amino acids. Germline-derived CDR1 and CDR2 are SEHNR and FQNEAQ (reference sequence). The CDR3 sequence is CATLEGIGDYEQYF. The CDR3 DNA sequence: TGTGCCACCCTTGAAGGTATAGGGGACTACGAGCAGTACTTC.

The chain carries TRBV6-2 or TRBV6-3 and TRBJ1-5, with 9 bases lining up with TRBD1. With V trimmed by 4 bases and J by 3 bases, 1 base remained unmatched. Per the germline V gene, CDR1 is MNHEY and CDR2 is SVGEGT. The CDR3 extends over 14 amino acids. The CDR3 here is CASSWTGANQPQHF. The DNA of the CDR3 is TGTGCCAGCAGTTGGACAGGGGCCAATCAGCCCCAGCATTTT.

This clone was counted a few times. The rearrangement links TRBV6-5 to TRBJ1-2; D unclear. CDR1 and CDR2 (germline): MNHEY, SVGAGI. The CDR3 sequence is 13 residues long. Trimming took off 6 bases at V and 6 bases at J, with 14 bases between the two ends. CDR3 bases: TGTGCCAGCAGGACCGACCCAAAAGATGGCTACACCTTC. Translating it yields CASRTDPKDGYTF.

V usage is TRBV11-2 and J usage is TRBJ2-1; the match to TRBD1 covers 10 bases. CDR1 and CDR2 from the germline V gene are SGHAT and FQNNGV. The V and J ends lost 0 bases and 8 bases, in that order; junction bases with no gene match: 10. This CDR3 is built from 17 residues. In DNA, the CDR3 is TGTGCCAGCAGCTTAGATAGCTGGAGACAGGGGGCGGATGAGCAGTTCTTC. Residues: CASSLDSWRQGADEQFF.

The chain is built from TRBV13 and TRBJ1-1, with no clear D. V was cut by 3 bases and J by 7 bases, with 9 bases left in between. This CDR3 has 12 residues. Per the germline V gene, CDR1 is PRHDT and CDR2 is FYEKMQ (reference sequence). The CDR3 here is CASSFLGSEAFF. CDR3 nucleotide sequence: TGTGCCAGCAGCTTCCTCGGGAGTGAAGCTTTCTTT.

This clone was seen only a few times. The genes are TRBV4-1 and TRBJ2-5, with no clear D. Germline CDR1 is MGHRA and CDR2 is YSYEKL. This CDR3 is built from 14 residues. V dropped 0 bases and J dropped 3 bases, with 8 bases sitting between them. The CDR3 nucleotides are TGCGCCAGCAGCCAAGAGCCGATGGAAGAGACCCAGTACTTC. This gives the protein CASSQEPMEETQYF.

The chain couples TRBV2 to TRBJ1-1, with D perhaps matching TRBD1 (5 bases). Germline CDR1 is SNHLY and CDR2 is FYNNEI. The CDR3 runs to 14 residues. V shed 0 bases and J shed 4 bases, with 9 bases lying between them. CDR3 sequence: CASSEAPQGTEAFF. The CDR3 DNA sequence: TGTGCCAGCAGTGAAGCTCCCCAGGGCACTGAAGCTTTCTTT.

The chain's CDR3 is CASSRAGGRTDTQYF. CDR3 bases: TGTGCCAGTAGCAGGGCCGGGGGCCGCACAGATACGCAGTATTTT. The chain uses TRBV19 and TRBJ2-3, with D perhaps being TRBD1 or TRBD2 (6 bases each). In germline, CDR1 is LNHDA, CDR2 SQIVND (reference sequence). CDR3 length: 15 amino acids. V lost 6 bases to trimming and J lost 1 base, with 14 bases between them. Full variable domain (remainder filled in from reference TRBV19 and TRBJ2-3): DGGITQSPKYLFRKEGQNVTLSCEQNLNHDAMYWYRQDPGQGLRLIYYSQIVNDFQKGDIAEGYSVSREKKESFPLTVTSAQKNPTAFYLCASSRAGGRTDTQYFGPGTRLTVL.

The V call is TRBV29-1, the J call TRBJ2-1; TRBD2 matches 14 bases. Losses at the gene ends were 3 bases for V and 5 bases for J; bases not matched to a gene: 6. The CDR3 has 16 residues. Germline lookup yields CDR1 SQVTM and CDR2 ANQGSEA. The CDR3 nucleotides are TGCAGCGTTGATGGGACTAGCGGGAGTATCGACAATGAGCAGTTCTTC. Its protein is CSVDGTSGSIDNEQFF.

The CDR3 reads CASGGQGVTEAFF. The CDR3 coding sequence is TGTGCCAGCGGGGGACAGGGAGTCACTGAAGCTTTCTTT. The chain recombines TRBV2 with TRBJ1-1; TRBD1 aligns across 9 bases. J was trimmed by 4 bases and V by 8 bases; bases with no gene match: 5. CDR3 length equals 13 residues. Germline lookup yields CDR1 SNHLY and CDR2 FYNNEI.

The chain uses TRBV5-1 and TRBJ2-2; possible D gene TRBD1, 5 bases. Germline assignment: CDR1 SGHRS and CDR2 YFSETQ. The CDR3 covers 15 residues. Trimming pared 5 bases from V and 0 bases from J, leaving 11 bases between. The CDR3 loop reads CASRFRASNTGELFF. In DNA, the CDR3 is TGCGCCAGCAGGTTCAGGGCCTCGAACACCGGGGAGCTGTTTTTT.

The rearrangement uses TRBV3-1 (or the pseudogene TRBV3-2) and TRBJ2-7; D is unclear. Germline CDR1 LGHDT, CDR2 YNNKEL (reference sequence). Trimming shortened V by 0 bases and J by 3 bases, and 12 bases separated the two germline ends. The CDR3 consists of 15 residues. In DNA, the CDR3 is TGTGCCAGCAGCCAAGATCAGACCCTCTACTACGAGCAGTACTTC. This sequence encodes CASSQDQTLYYEQYF.

The V call is TRBV28, the J call TRBJ2-2, with D hard to call. The CDR3 sequence is 12 residues long. The V end was cut by 2 bases, the J end by 7 bases, with 5 bases between. The germline gives CDR1 MDHEN, CDR2 SYDVKM. The CDR3 coding sequence is TGTGCCAGCAGTTTACCTGTCGGGGAGCTGTTTTTT. Translated, it gives CASSLPVGELFF.

The gene calls are TRBV6-5 and TRBJ2-2, with 10 positions matching TRBD1. Germline lookup yields CDR1 MNHEY and CDR2 SVGAGI. The CDR3 sequence is 15 residues long. J gave up 6 bases and V 2 bases, and 3 bases lay outside the gene matches. CDR3 in amino acids: CASSYTDRGPGELFF. Here the CDR3 DNA reads TGTGCCAGCAGTTACACTGACAGGGGGCCCGGGGAGCTGTTTTTT.

This clone was counted between two and nine times. The rearrangement uses TRBV2 and TRBJ1-1; D ambiguous. The germline V gene encodes CDR1 SNHLY and CDR2 FYNNEI. V lost 8 bases to trimming and J lost 0 bases, with 13 bases between them. The CDR3 is 14 amino acids. The CDR3 spells CASLGGWMNTEAFF. In DNA, the CDR3 is TGTGCCAGCCTGGGTGGGTGGATGAACACTGAAGCTTTCTTT.

A few counts support this clone. The chain employs TRBV5-1 and TRBJ2-1; no reliable D call. In germline, CDR1 is SGHRS, CDR2 YFSETQ. Trimming took off 1 base at V and 5 bases at J, with 4 bases between the two ends. The CDR3 runs 12 residues. CDR3 sequence: CASSLRDNEQFF. Written as DNA, the CDR3 is TGCGCCAGCAGCTTGCGGGACAATGAGCAGTTCTTC.

The V call is TRBV5-5, the J call TRBJ2-5, with TRBD2 identical over 11 bases. This CDR3 has 16 amino acids. Trimming removed 4 bases from V and 1 base from J; junction bases left unmatched: 6. From germline, CDR1 is SGHKS and CDR2 YYEKEE (reference sequence). CDR3 coding DNA: TGTGCCAGCAGCCCCGTAGCGGGAGGGACCCAAGAGACCCAGTACTTC. This gives the protein CASSPVAGGTQETQYF.

This chain uses TRBV5-1 with TRBJ2-3; D unresolved. The length of the CDR3 is 15 residues. Per germline, CDR1 SGHRS and CDR2 YFSETQ. V was clipped by 2 bases and J by 0 bases, with 10 bases between them. The CDR3 sequence is CASSLGGLSTDTQYF. The CDR3 DNA sequence: TGCGCCAGCAGCTTAGGCGGTCTTAGCACAGATACGCAGTATTTT.

This clone was observed a few times. This chain links TRBV11-2 with TRBJ2-2, with D possibly TRBD1 on 5 matching bases. Per germline, CDR1 SGHAT and CDR2 FQNNGV. V was shortened by 6 bases and J by 6 bases, with 20 bases between the two germline ends. The CDR3 sequence is 16 residues long. CDR3 nucleotide sequence: TGTGCCAGCAGTTTACTCCCGGACATATACCCCGGGGAGCTGTTTTTT. This gives the protein CASSLLPDIYPGELFF.